A single sample is the source of the 14 T cell receptor beta chains below, sequenced in a study of T-cell reconstitution after alpha-beta-depleted transplantation in children. Unique molecular identifiers were used to barcode this TCRbeta library. TCRdb called the PCR reads again in MiXCR, with one record for every CDR3 protein. The table lists roughly 170,000 distinct CDR3 sequences, roughly 6.8% of them singletons, with over 2.5% in the top ten. The sample consisted of PBMCs from the stem cell graft donor, taken from the stem cell graft. The receptors were gathered from a human donor who donated a stem cell graft to a child with Wiskott-Aldrich syndrome.

This clonotype was seen a few times. The chain couples TRBV6-5 to TRBJ1-5; D uncertain. Trimming left V 0 bases short and J 0 bases short, with 6 bases between. CDR1 MNHEY and CDR2 SVGAGI come from the germline V gene. There are 15 residues in the CDR3. CDR3 amino acids: CASSYSRASNQPQHF. CDR3 in DNA: TGTGCCAGCAGTTACTCGAGGGCTAGCAATCAGCCCCAGCATTTT.

The genes are TRBV20-1 and TRBJ2-7, with D uncertain. This CDR3 spans 16 amino acids. CDR1 DFQATT and CDR2 SNEGSKA come from the germline V gene (reference sequence). Trimming took off 6 bases at V and 0 bases at J, with 21 bases between the two ends. The CDR3 protein is CSASEPTGRSSYEQYF. DNA for the CDR3: TGCAGTGCCAGTGAGCCCACCGGACGGAGCTCCTACGAGCAGTACTTC.

This clonotype was seen at least ten times. The gene calls are TRBV10-3 and TRBJ1-5; D ambiguous. V dropped 10 bases and J dropped 2 bases, with 15 bases sitting between them. The CDR3 has 14 residues. Germline CDR1 reads ENHRY; CDR2 reads SYGVKD. The CDR3 DNA is TGTGCCACTTCGATGGGTTGGGGCAATCAGCCCCAGCATTTT. Protein product: CATSMGWGNQPQHF.

This clonotype has ten or more counts. This chain uses TRBV19 with TRBJ1-5; no clear D gene. The germline V and J ends were trimmed by 2 bases and 0 bases, with 5 bases remaining between them. Germline V CDR1 and CDR2: LNHDA, SQIVND (reference sequence). CDR3 size: 14 residues. As DNA, the CDR3 is TGTGCCAGTAGTATACTTTATAGCAATCAGCCCCAGCATTTT. Protein: CASSILYSNQPQHF.

The table lists this clonotype with many counts. The V gene is TRBV11-2, the J gene TRBJ2-1; no firm D call. Germline CDR1 reads SGHAT; CDR2 reads FQNNGV. The germline V and J ends were trimmed by 3 bases and 0 bases, with 9 bases remaining between them. CDR3 size: 15 residues. The CDR3 DNA is TGTGCCAGCAGCTTGTACATGAGCTCCTACAATGAGCAGTTCTTC. As protein: CASSLYMSSYNEQFF.

This clonotype was seen many times. The chain recombines TRBV20-1 with TRBJ2-3; 12 bases fit TRBD2. Germline CDR1 is DFQATT and CDR2 is SNEGSKA (reference sequence). Trimming took 5 bases from V and 4 from J; bases not matched to a gene: 10. This CDR3 has 16 amino acids. For the CDR3, the DNA is TGCAGTGCTCTCCCATCTAGCGGGAGGGCCCCAGATACGCAGTATTTT. It encodes CSALPSSGRAPDTQYF.

At least ten counts were recorded for this clonotype. This chain uses TRBV4-2 with TRBJ1-2; the D is unclear. V was cut by 0 bases and J by 8 bases, with 13 bases left in between. This CDR3 is 14 amino acids long. Germline CDR1 is LGHNA and CDR2 is YNFKEQ. DNA for the CDR3: TGTGCCAGCAGCCAAGAGAGGGTTCGTCTCGGCTACACCTTC. Protein product: CASSQERVRLGYTF.

This clonotype was counted at least ten times. This sequence joins TRBV3-1 and TRBJ2-1, with 13 nucleotides matching TRBD2. In germline, CDR1 is LGHDT, CDR2 YNNKEL (reference sequence). The V segment lost 3 bases and the J segment 2 bases; nucleotides outside the gene matches: 13. The CDR3 contains 20 residues. The CDR3 is CASSQTRGTSGDQTYNEQFF. The CDR3 DNA sequence: TGTGCCAGCAGCCAGACGCGAGGGACTAGCGGGGACCAAACCTACAATGAGCAGTTCTTC.

This clonotype appeared many times. The CDR3 region is CASSSERTGLGTDTQYF. The CDR3, as DNA: TGTGCCAGCAGCTCGGAGAGGACAGGGTTGGGCACAGATACGCAGTATTTT. This chain links TRBV5-6 with TRBJ2-3; 8 bases agree with TRBD1. The germline gives CDR1 SGHDT, CDR2 YYEEEE. After removal of 3 bases from V and 1 base from J, the junction contained 10 bases not matched to a gene. CDR3 length: 17 amino acids. Variable domain in full (rest from reference TRBV5-6 and TRBJ2-3): DAGVTQSPTHLIKTRGQQVTLRCSPKSGHDTVSWYQQALGQGPQFIFQYYEEEERQRGNFPDRFSGHQFPNYSSELNVNALLLGDSALYLCASSSERTGLGTDTQYFGPGTRLTVL.

At least ten counts were recorded for this clonotype. The J gene is TRBJ2-3, the V gene TRBV20-1; D is undetermined. The V gene lost 0 bases and the J gene lost 0 bases, with 7 bases spanning the gap. Germline-derived CDR1 and CDR2 are DFQATT and SNEGSKA (reference sequence). The CDR3 is 14 amino acids. In DNA form, the CDR3 reads TGCAGTGCTAGAGACGGTGCTAGCACAGATACGCAGTATTTT. Translated, it gives CSARDGASTDTQYF.

This clonotype came up many times. The chain is built from TRBV20-1 and TRBJ1-2, with unresolved D. V lost 1 base, J lost 6 bases, and 12 bases lay in between. This CDR3 has 13 amino acids. The germline V gene encodes CDR1 DFQATT and CDR2 SNEGSKA (reference sequence). CDR3 DNA: TGCAGTGCTAGAGTAACCAATTCAGATGGCTACACCTTC. As protein: CSARVTNSDGYTF.

The table lists this clonotype with a few counts. J is TRBJ2-3 and V is TRBV7-2, with 7 positions matching TRBD2. The CDR3 totals 16 residues. Trimming cost V 2 bases and J 7 bases; bases outside gene matches: 12. Germline V gene sequence: CDR1 SGHTA, CDR2 FQGNSA. DNA of the CDR3: TGTGCCAGCAGCTTAACTTTCCAAGCGGGACCGAATACGCAGTATTTT. This encodes CASSLTFQAGPNTQYF.

This clonotype came up many times. CDR3 loop: CASSFSRTRSYEQYF. The CDR3 DNA reads TGCGCCAGCAGCTTCTCGCGGACTAGGTCCTACGAGCAGTACTTC. The V call is TRBV5-1, the J call TRBJ2-7, with 7 nucleotides matching TRBD2. The CDR3 is 15 amino acids. The germline CDR1 and CDR2 sequences are SGHRS and YFSETQ. Germline trimming cut 2 bases from V and 1 base from J; bases unmatched to any gene: 6. The whole variable domain, filled in from reference TRBV5-1 and TRBJ2-7, reads KAGVTQTPRYLIKTRGQQVTLSCSPISGHRSVSWYQQTPGQGLQFLFEYFSETQRNKGNFPGRFSGRQFSNSRSEMNVSTLELGDSALYLCASSFSRTRSYEQYFGPGTRLTVT.

To note about this clonotype: The CDR3 does not close with the conserved phenylalanine or tryptophan, likely indicating a read error. The chain has TRBV27 and TRBJ2-1; D is unresolved. This CDR3 has 13 amino acids. CDR1 and CDR2 from the germline V gene are MNHEY and SMNVEV (reference sequence). The germline V and J ends were trimmed by 3 bases and 0 bases, with 3 bases remaining between them. The CDR3 loop reads CASSLVSYNEQFV. The CDR3 DNA follows: TGTGCCAGCAGTTTGGTCTCCTACAATGAGCAGTTCGTC.